This T cell receptor beta chain is drawn from a study of CXCR3-negative and CXCR3-positive naive CD8 T cells (dated by TCRdb to the late 2010s). Study-level background: In total, 130 million to 150 million TRB reads were obtained, or roughly 1.5 +/- 0.3 million reads per library. The diversity and physicochemical repertoire analyses included fewer than twelve donors pooled from two independent experiments. TRBV-TRBJ cluster analysis included naive subsets from 5 donors and memory cells from 3 donors.

The CDR3 spans 14 residues, from the cysteine through the phenylalanine. The protein alone is recorded here. CDR1 is given as SGHTA and CDR2 as FQGNSA, both from the germline V gene. Overall results and qualifications from the work: Naive CXCR3-negative and CXCR3-positive cells from the same donor showed similar TRBV-TRBJ usage, whereas memory cells showed distinct patterns. Freshly isolated PBMCs were used for most assays because CXCR3 expression went down partially after cryopreservation. Surface CD5, linked to self-reactivity in mice, was comparable between naive subsets; TCR interaction strength was therefore also inferred from TRB CDR3 physicochemical properties. Comparably high repertoire diversity was found in both naive subsets, whereas much lower repertoire diversity was found in memory CD8+ T cells.

The sequencer was a NextSeq 550. The Human TCR Profiling Kit (MiLaboratory) was used to make UMI-labeled 5' RACE TRB cDNA libraries. The full amount of extracted RNA was used for cDNA synthesis, and the full amount of resulting cDNA was used for PCR amplification. Libraries were prepared in parallel with an identical number of PCR cycles. Processing in the source paper ran as follows. With a minimum of two reads required per UMI, MIGEC and MiXCR pulled out about 50,000 +/- 9,200 unique UMI-labeled TRB cDNA molecules from each library. On average, each library contained roughly 40,000 +/- 10,000 functional in-frame TRB CDR3 nucleotide clonotypes without stop codons. After downsampling to 5000 UMI-labeled TRB molecules per sample, diversity metrics, including normalized Shannon-Wiener and Chao1, were computed in VDJtools. VDJtools computed clonotype-size-weighted physicochemical properties of the central five CDR3 residues: interaction energy, strength, volume and Kidera factor 4. TCRdb reanalyzed the reads, keeping one entry per CDR3 protein sequence and omitting DNA. The V and J calls reflect TCRdb's pipeline rather than the authors' work. The sample's clone listing holds 38,000 or so distinct CDR3 sequences. The ten largest clones capture 14% of the sample.

For this clonotype: Its binding antigen is unknown.

Each CD8+ T cell subset was flow-sorted in triplicate, with under 350,000 cells per subset placed directly into RLT lysis buffer. Standard density gradient centrifugation was used to isolate peripheral blood mononuclear cells from buffy coats. Total RNA was extracted from sorted cells using an RNeasy Mini Kit. The chain is assembled from TRBV7-2 and TRBJ2-7; TCRdb's D call of TRBD1 is untestable without DNA. The sample was memory CD8+ T cells from blood. The cell subset or site label, as the study defines it: conventional CD8+ memory T cells (TMEM), sorted as controls. This receptor was identified in a human donor in good health. Some clones in this sample may be carry-over from other donors' samples. The CDR3 protein sequence reads: CASSATGNSYEQYF.